This T cell receptor (beta chain) was retrieved from a study of early T cells in non-severe SARS-CoV-2 infection. TCRdb ran MiXCR on the 5' RACE reads and lists one entry per CDR3 protein. The data hold tens of thousands of distinct CDR3 sequences, with around 12% observed a single time. This clonotype was detected a few times. Trimming took off 0 bases at V and 11 bases at J, with 10 bases between the two ends. The CDR3 has 12 amino acids. CDR1 LNHNV and CDR2 YYDKDF come from the germline V gene (reference sequence). Sequencing was done on a sample of whole blood. The rearrangement joins TRBV15 to TRBJ1-1; D unresolved. The TCR originated in an adult who was a healthcare worker with PCR-confirmed SARS-CoV-2 infection or an uninfected control (not recorded which). CDR3 in DNA: TGTGCCACCAGCAGAGACACCTCGGCGGCTTTCTTT. This sequence encodes CATSRDTSAAFF.